This TCR beta chain was recorded in a study of cytomegalovirus exposure and HLA in healthy donors. The CDR3 is made up of 13 amino acids. V lost 2 bases and J 2 bases, leaving 9 bases between the germline ends. The germline V gene has CDR1 SQVTM and CDR2 ANQGSEA. Comments on this clone: The antigen remains unidentified.

Findings of the study overall: The likely explanation for a cluster of highly shared sequence variants was sequencing artifact.

A multiplex PCR was run with 60 Vbeta primers and 13 Jbeta primers. Assay used: immunoSEQ multiplex PCR; TCRdb lists only in-frame clones, some missing. The table lists some 140,000 clones, around 80% of them singletons. The TCR originated in a woman in her thirties or forties in good health and CMV-seropositive. The chain couples TRBV29-1 to TRBJ1-2, with D unclear. Sequences were obtained from PBMCs. CDR3 loop: CSVELRGNYGYTF. CDR3 nucleotide sequence: TGCAGCGTTGAACTGCGAGGGAACTATGGCTACACCTTC.